Presented here are 30 T cell receptor beta chains from one specimen sequenced in a study of tumor-infiltrating lymphocytes in primary liver carcinoma (dated by TCRdb to about 2017). Sequencing instrument: Illumina HiSeq 2500. TCRbeta-specific cDNA was reverse-transcribed from roughly 500 ng total RNA using a constant-region primer and ProtoScript II reverse transcriptase. The TCRbeta libraries were prepared through three rounds of nested multiplex PCR following a slightly modified ARM-PCR procedure. Each of the first two PCR rounds ran for approximately 10 cycles and used multiplex TRBV1-TRBV30 forward primers together with a Cbeta reverse primer. TCRdb ran its own pipeline on the public reads, namely fastp trimming at Q25 and MiXCR clone calling, and kept in-frame beta chains. Identical CDR3 proteins give one entry, which carries the most common genes and DNA. This sample gives approximately 340,000 distinct CDR3 sequences in total; around 60% of them show up just once. Roughly 6% of the sample lies in the top ten.

Blood RNA was extracted from unsorted whole blood using TRIzol reagent, and germline DNA was obtained with the DNeasy Blood & Tissue kit. Sequencing was carried out using peripheral blood. The receptor set was obtained from a man aged 35 to 55 with primary liver carcinoma and hepatitis B virus infection.

This clonotype was seen at least ten times. The chain joins TRBV6-5 to TRBJ2-1; 12 positions match TRBD2. CDR1 and CDR2 (germline): MNHEY, SVGAGI. The V and J ends lost 2 bases and 3 bases, in that order; junction bases with no gene match: 2. The CDR3 is made up of 16 amino acids. The CDR3 sequence is CASSYPTSGSYNEQFF. The CDR3 bases are TGTGCCAGCAGTTACCCGACTAGCGGGAGCTACAATGAGCAGTTCTTC.

The chain combines TRBV29-1 with TRBJ2-3; TRBD2 agrees at 13 bases. This CDR3 has 17 amino acids. CDR1 and CDR2 from the germline V gene are SQVTM and ANQGSEA. With 7 bases clipped from V and 5 bases from J, the junction kept 15 bases outside the gene matches. The CDR3, as DNA: TGCAGCGCCAAGAGGGGGACTAGCGGGAAATGGGGAGATACGCAGTATTTT. Amino acid sequence: CSAKRGTSGKWGDTQYF.

For this clonotype: One end of the junction is discordant with germline, which a read error may explain. The V call is TRBV6-1, the J call TRBJ2-7; tentative D call: TRBD1 (5 bases). This CDR3 has 13 residues. Germline V gene sequence: CDR1 MNHNS, CDR2 SASEGT. CDR3 sequence reads: CASTSVGAYKQYF. Here the CDR3 DNA reads TGTGCCAGCACCAGTGTTGGGGCCTACAAGCAGTACTTC.

Of note for this clonotype: This may stem from a read error, because a much larger clone lies one nucleotide away. CDR3 sequence reads: CASSRWSGGRETQYF. For the CDR3, the DNA is TGTGCCAGCAGCCGATGGTCAGGGGGACGAGAGACCCAGTACTTC. The chain uses TRBV6-2 or TRBV6-3 and TRBJ2-5; TRBD1 matches at 7 bases. V shed 6 bases, J shed 4 bases, and the junction held 11 bases outside the gene matches. This CDR3 contains 15 residues. Per the germline V gene, CDR1 is MNHEY and CDR2 is SVGEGT.

Details on this clonotype: Given a much more abundant clone one base away, this may be a read error. The genes are TRBV7-8 and TRBJ1-1; tentative D call: TRBD1 (6 bases). The CDR3 totals 17 residues. Trimming took 4 bases from V and 10 from J, leaving 28 bases between them. Germline V gives CDR1 SGHVS, CDR2 FQNEAQ. In nucleotides, the CDR3 is TGTGCCAGCAGCTCACTTCAGGGGAACGGAGGTAGCGCTGTAGCTTTCTTT. It codes for CASSSLQGNGGSAVAFF.

This rearrangement joins TRBV29-1 to TRBJ2-7; D perhaps matches TRBD2 (6 bases). Trimming pared 7 bases from V and 2 bases from J, leaving 18 bases between. This CDR3 region has 14 residues. CDR1 and CDR2 from the germline V gene are SQVTM and ANQGSEA. The CDR3 nucleotides are TGCAGCGCTGCGACCGGGAGATCAGCCTACGAGCAGTACTTC. Amino acid sequence: CSAATGRSAYEQYF.

To note about this clonotype: A much larger clone sits a single nucleotide away, making a read error possible. The gene calls are TRBV4-1 and TRBJ1-2; D ambiguous. Trimming took 0 bases from V and 4 from J, leaving 6 bases between them. Germline loops: CDR1 MGHRA, CDR2 YSYEKL. This CDR3 spans 13 amino acids. This CDR3 is CASSQDSLYGYTF. The CDR3 DNA follows: TGCGCCAGCAGCCAAGACTCGCTCTATGGCTACACCTTC.

This clonotype was observed a single time. A much larger clone sits a single nucleotide away, making a read error possible. The CDR3 DNA is TGTGCCAGCAGTTACGGCAAAGTCTACGAGCAGTACTTC. It translates to CASSYGKVYEQYF. The chain couples TRBV6-5 to TRBJ2-7; no definite D call. The CDR3 is 13 amino acids. Trimming took off 2 bases at V and 3 bases at J, with 8 bases between the two ends. Germline V lookup: CDR1 MNHEY, CDR2 SVGAGI.

This clonotype is a singleton in its sample. The rearrangement links TRBV12-3 or TRBV12-4 to TRBJ2-7, with a tentative D call TRBD1 (6 bases). This CDR3 has 12 amino acids. V was shortened by 5 bases and J by 4 bases, with 9 bases between the two germline ends. CDR3 DNA sequence: TGTGCCAGCAGTGAGGGGGTTTACGAGCAGTACTTC. It specifies CASSEGVYEQYF.

As regards this clonotype: One junction end disagrees with the germline gene, perhaps due to a read error. The chain recombines TRBV11-2 with TRBJ2-1, with 8 bases fitting TRBD2. CDR1 and CDR2 (germline): SGHAT, FQNNGV. The CDR3 is 15 residues long. The DNA for the CDR3 is TGTGCCAGCAGCATAAGCGGGGGCTCCTACAATGAGCAGTTTTTC. Translating it yields CASSISGGSYNEQFF.

This chain uses TRBV19 with TRBJ2-2, with a possible D match to TRBD2 (5 bases). This CDR3 contains 15 residues. CDR1 and CDR2 (germline): LNHDA, SQIVND (reference sequence). Trimming cost V 4 bases and J 1 base, with 10 bases left between them. The CDR3 here is CASSRRTGNTGELFF. The DNA for the CDR3 is TGTGCCAGTAGTAGGCGGACTGGGAACACCGGGGAGCTGTTTTTT.

The chain has TRBV5-1 and TRBJ2-5, with D hard to call. Between the trimmed V and J ends, which lost 2 bases and 4 bases, there was a span of 15 bases. In germline, CDR1 is SGHRS, CDR2 YFSETQ. The length of the CDR3 is 15 residues. CDR3: CASSLCQLVGETQYF. The CDR3 DNA sequence: TGCGCCAGCAGCTTATGTCAGTTGGTTGGAGAGACCCAGTACTTC.

As to this clonotype: One end of the junction does not line up with germline, which may come from a read error. This sequence joins TRBV11-2 and TRBJ2-1; D is possibly TRBD2 (6 bases). Germline V gene lookup returns CDR1 SGHAT and CDR2 FQNNGV. This CDR3 is built from 15 residues. The chain's CDR3 is CASSLGGTPHNEQSF. The CDR3 region has the DNA TGTGCCAGCAGCTTAGGGGGGACTCCCCACAATGAGCAATCCTTC.

In its sample, this clonotype was seen many times. The chain has TRBV7-9 and TRBJ1-4; no definite D call. CDR3 length: 15 residues. With 1 base removed from V and 2 bases from J, the gap between germline ends came to 8 bases. CDR1 and CDR2 from the germline V gene are SEHNR and FQNEAQ (reference sequence). CDR3 protein: CASSLGDPTNEKLFF. The CDR3 DNA reads as TGTGCCAGCAGCTTAGGTGATCCGACTAATGAAAAACTGTTTTTT.

A remark on this clonotype: This could be a read error, since a much larger clone is one nucleotide away. The chain recombines TRBV5-1 with TRBJ1-5; D may be TRBD1 (5 bases). The CDR3 has 13 residues. Germline CDR1 reads SGHRS; CDR2 reads YFSETQ. As DNA, the CDR3 is TGCGCCAGCAGCCCCGACAGAGATCAGCTCCAGCATTTT. Protein sequence: CASSPDRDQLQHF.

This clonotype was counted a few times. This CDR3 is missing its conserved last phenylalanine or tryptophan, likely due to a read error. The V and J genes are TRBV6-1 and TRBJ2-3, with D unclear. Germline V gene sequence: CDR1 MNHNS, CDR2 SASEGT. The CDR3 covers 14 residues. Here the CDR3 DNA reads TGTGCCAGCAGTACGCAGAAAAACACAGATACACAGTATTTG. Translated, it gives CASSTQKNTDTQYL.

In its sample, this clonotype was seen many times. V is TRBV4-2 and J is TRBJ1-6; 7 bases are a match to TRBD1. The germline V gene encodes CDR1 LGHNA and CDR2 YNFKEQ. CDR3 length: 15 residues. Unmatched junction bases numbered 5, after V lost 0 bases and J lost 9 bases. The CDR3 here is CASSQDGQAGSPLHF. The CDR3, as DNA: TGTGCCAGCAGCCAAGATGGACAGGCGGGTTCACCCCTCCACTTT.

The rearrangement joins TRBV28 to TRBJ2-7; the match to TRBD2 covers 9 bases. The J segment lost 2 bases and the V segment lost 6 bases, leaving 8 bases of the junction unmatched. Germline-derived CDR1 and CDR2 are MDHEN and SYDVKM. The CDR3 runs 15 residues. The DNA for the CDR3 is TGTGCCAGCAGACCTACTGGCGGGAGGGCCTACGAGCAGTACTTC. Its translation is CASRPTGGRAYEQYF.

This clonotype appeared a single time. A junction boundary mismatches the germline segment, possibly from a read error. V usage is TRBV11-2 and J usage is TRBJ2-1, with TRBD2 identical over 7 bases. This CDR3 comprises 16 residues. Germline V lookup: CDR1 SGHAT, CDR2 FQNNGV. The CDR3 DNA sequence: TGTGCCAGCAGCTACCCCGGGACTAACGGTAGCAATGAGCAGTTTTTC. It is translated as CASSYPGTNGSNEQFF. Full variable domain (rest looked up from reference TRBV11-2 and TRBJ2-1): EAGVAQSPRYKIIEKRQSVAFWCNPISGHATLYWYQQILGQGPKLLIQFQNNGVVDDSQLPKDRFSAERLKGVDSTLKIQPAKLEDSAVYLCASSYPGTNGSNEQFFGPGTRLTVL.

There are many counts of this clonotype. This rearrangement joins TRBV6-1 to TRBJ2-7, with 9 bases lining up with TRBD1. Germline assignment: CDR1 MNHNS and CDR2 SASEGT. Trimming at V came to 11 bases and at J to 8 bases, leaving 16 bases not matched to a gene. The CDR3 extends over 14 amino acids. DNA for the CDR3: TGTGCCTACCGGCGGGGCGGGACAGGGACCCAGCAGTACTTC. It translates to CAYRRGGTGTQQYF.

There are many counts of this clonotype. V and J are TRBV6-1 and TRBJ2-2; a weak D match, TRBD1 (5 bases). This CDR3 region has 13 residues. The germline V gene has CDR1 MNHNS and CDR2 SASEGT. Trimming stripped 7 bases from V and 6 bases from J, with 12 bases between. This CDR3 is CASTYGRAGELFF. The CDR3 region has the DNA TGTGCCAGCACCTATGGCAGGGCCGGGGAGCTGTTTTTT.

A single count supports this clonotype. CDR3 bases: TGTGCCATCAGTGAGTTAACGGGAGCGTCCGAACAGTACTTC. As protein: CAISELTGASEQYF. The V gene is TRBV10-3, the J gene TRBJ2-7; weak D call: TRBD2 (6 bases). There are 14 residues in the CDR3. V was clipped by 1 base and J by 10 bases, with 17 bases between them. Per the germline V gene, CDR1 is ENHRY and CDR2 is SYGVKD.

As to this clonotype: Sequence at one end of the junction differs from germline and may be a read error. The V call is TRBV6-5, the J call TRBJ1-1, with D unresolved. Germline V lookup: CDR1 MNHEY, CDR2 SVGAGI. The CDR3 is 14 residues long. The CDR3 spells CASSYSNGVTGAFF. For the CDR3, the DNA is TGTGCCAGCAGTTACTCGAACGGAGTCACTGGAGCTTTCTTT.

This clonotype was picked up a small number of times. One end of the junction is discordant with germline, which a read error may explain. The gene calls are TRBV11-2 and TRBJ2-1; D not resolved. This CDR3 has 13 residues. Germline V gene sequence: CDR1 SGHAT, CDR2 FQNNGV. CDR3 residues: CVSNFSQVNEQFF. In DNA form, the CDR3 reads TGTGTCAGCAACTTTTCTCAAGTAAATGAGCAGTTCTTC.

This rearrangement joins TRBV11-1 to TRBJ2-1, with 14 bases identical to TRBD2. The germline gives CDR1 SGHAT, CDR2 FQDESV (reference sequence). J lost 13 bases, V lost 5 bases, and 16 bases had no gene match. There are 17 residues in the CDR3. CDR3 nucleotides: TGTGCCAGCAGCAAGGGACTAGCGGGAGTAACTTCCTGTGAACAGTTCTTC. This gives the protein CASSKGLAGVTSCEQFF.

On this clonotype itself: Since a much larger clone is just one base distant, this may be a read error. The rearrangement joins TRBV30 to TRBJ1-1; 7 nucleotides match TRBD1. The CDR3 runs to 14 residues. Germline V lookup: CDR1 GTSNPN, CDR2 SVGIG (reference sequence). As DNA, the CDR3 is TGTACCTGGAATAGACAGGGTACCGCTTTTGCCGCTTTCTTT. It translates to CTWNRQGTAFAAFF.

As to this clonotype: The conserved closing phenylalanine or tryptophan is absent in this CDR3, likely reflecting a read error. The chain employs TRBV11-2 and TRBJ2-7, with D hard to call. The CDR3 length is 14 residues. Trimming removed 3 bases from V and 4 bases from J, with 13 bases in between. Germline CDR1 SGHAT, CDR2 FQNNGV. The CDR3 reads CASSLAGPSYEQYL. In nucleotides, the CDR3 is TGTGCCAGCAGCTTGGCCGGGCCCTCATACGAGCAGTACCTC.

The chain uses TRBV6-2 or TRBV6-3 and TRBJ2-7, with TRBD2 matching over 15 bases. The J segment lost 4 bases and the V segment lost 6 bases, leaving 4 bases of the junction unmatched. The V gene's germline CDR1 is MNHEY and CDR2 SVGEGT. The CDR3 consists of 15 residues. CDR3 DNA: TGTGCCAGCAGACGAGGGACTAGCGGGAGGTACGAGCAGTACTTC. Translated, it gives CASRRGTSGRYEQYF.

For this clonotype: One end of the junction is discordant with germline, which a read error may explain. J is TRBJ2-3 and V is TRBV5-1, with D possibly being TRBD1 (6 bases). This CDR3 is 15 amino acids long. Germline assignment: CDR1 SGHRS and CDR2 YFSETQ. This chain's CDR3 is CTSSLVGRGADTQYF. CDR3 in DNA: TGCACCAGCAGCTTGGTGGGCAGGGGTGCAGATACGCAGTATTTT.

On this clonotype: At one of its ends the junction is not consistent with the germline gene, which may arise from a read error. V is TRBV11-2 and J is TRBJ2-6, with a possible D match to TRBD1 (5 bases). The germline gives CDR1 SGHAT, CDR2 FQNNGV. The CDR3 loop spans 18 amino acids. The CDR3 nucleotides read TGTGCCAGCAGCTTAGGGGTGGGGCCCGGCTCTGGGGCCAATGTCCTGACTTTC. As protein: CASSLGVGPGSGANVLTF.